This TCR gamma chain was identified during a study of intestinal T cells in coeliac disease (dated by TCRdb to 2018 to 2020). Regarding the study in general: Coeliac patients were much younger than controls, with mean ages of around 15 versus 51 years in the TRG cohort. Duodenal biopsies from some 10 coeliac disease patients and some 10 non-coeliac controls were included in the TCR-delta (TRD) cohort. A second, larger TCR-gamma (TRG) cohort comprised duodenal biopsies from some 36 coeliac disease patients and fewer than 25 non-coeliac controls. Paper-wide results and their limitations: A significant age difference was observed between coeliac and control groups, although significant classification was not yielded by an age-split analysis. In training, clustering based on TRD kmers put all 20 or so biopsies in the right class, and the reported leave-one-out accuracy was 80% to 95%. TRG clustering correctly classified most of the roughly 54 biopsies (about 94%), with a reported leave-one-out accuracy of about 87%. FFPE-derived DNA was found to be relatively degraded, and loss of a proportion of TCR sequences in each sample was likely caused by this degradation. Repeated CDR3 amino acid sequences could not be distinguished from PCR duplicates in the analysis.

At the junction V is shortened by 9 bases and J by 10 bases; bases outside the gene matches: 12. CDR1 is given as VTNTFY and CDR2 as YDVSTARD, both from the germline V gene (reference sequence). From its cysteine to its phenylalanine, the CDR3 spans 11 amino acids. CDR3 DNA only is kept here, 33 bases in frame from base 1. For each case, genomic DNA was extracted from ten 5-um FFPE scrolls with the QIAamp DNA FFPE tissue kit. To test whether coeliac disease could be classified from the TCR repertoire, the study used duodenal biopsies that were formalin-fixed paraffin-embedded, fully anonymised, and surplus to diagnostic needs. No clinical or histological suspicion of coeliac disease was present in controls, and upper endoscopy was performed in controls for reflux, dyspepsia or gastritis. In the case of this clone: It has no known antigen specificity. Base-call qualities are not available, and no considerably larger clone is one nucleotide away.

Libraries were made using multiplex PCR. This sample was sequenced with an Ion Torrent PGM. TRG repertoires were amplified from 150 to 200 ng of biopsy DNA with the LymphoTrack kit, in which Illumina adapters are carried by the primers. After purification with AMPure XP beads and quantification on a 2100 Bioanalyzer, the TRG amplicons were pooled in equimolar amounts. Sequencing of TRG libraries was performed on an Ion PGM instrument. In the paper's pipeline: Using FastX, any read was removed if more than 10% of its nucleotides had quality scores below the third quartile calculated per patient. Alignment of reads was performed with IMGT/HighV-QUEST so that V, D and J genes were assigned, CDR3 regions were identified and functionality was assessed. Sequences were converted to amino acids, and every sequence predicted to be non-functional was removed. CDR3s were split into kmers, with and without positional annotation; kmer frequencies underwent PCA, and samples were clustered using all 1023 combinations of PCs 1-10. Classification was validated by leave-one-out cross-validation, in which parameters were re-optimised on the remaining samples each time. Shannon diversity was calculated using the vegan R package from repeated random subsamples equal to the lowest read count. TCRdb called clones anew from the public reads via CATT; matching DNA rows were later pooled. The V and J calls were not made by the authors but by TCRdb's processing. In all, the sample holds some 500 gamma-chain clones, and just under 45% of those were seen once. 48% of the sample is in the top ten clones.

The V and J genes are TRGV3 and TRGJ1 or TRGJ2. Source material: a duodenal biopsy. This clonotype was obtained from a human donor who served as a control with a normal duodenal biopsy, not a healthy volunteer. This receptor carries the CDR3 CATPRRIKKLF. Here is the DNA: TGTGCCACCCCCCGTCGGATAAAGAAACTCTTT.